Reported below is one T cell receptor beta chain. This record comes from a study of blood T cell repertoires in COVID-19. Study at large: Samples representing acute and convalescent COVID-19 were sourced from the United States, Italy and Spain. Sources were T cells, B-cell-depleted T cells, or PBMCs; the material itself was cDNA or gDNA.

The germline CDR1 and CDR2 sequences are MNHEY and SMNVEV (reference sequence). The CDR3 spans 15 residues. Trimming took 4 bases from V and 1 from J; bases not matched to a gene: 2. In the authors' workflow: From reference gene primer amplification, estimates of nucleated cell counts were derived. Using immunoSEQ multiplex PCR, the repertoire was profiled, and TCRdb retains in-frame clones only, with some absent. From that table come the V and J calls and clone size; the DNA was used to work out D and trimming. The sample consists of about 350,000 clones, about 90% of them appearing once. This clonotype originated in a woman aged 18-35 years who had recovered from COVID-19. The chain employs TRBV27 and TRBJ1-3; TRBD1 agrees at 9 bases. Sequencing was done on a sample of peripheral blood. The CDR3 is CASSWTGESGNTIYF. The CDR3, as DNA: TGTGCCAGCAGTTGGACAGGGGAATCTGGAAACACCATATATTTT.